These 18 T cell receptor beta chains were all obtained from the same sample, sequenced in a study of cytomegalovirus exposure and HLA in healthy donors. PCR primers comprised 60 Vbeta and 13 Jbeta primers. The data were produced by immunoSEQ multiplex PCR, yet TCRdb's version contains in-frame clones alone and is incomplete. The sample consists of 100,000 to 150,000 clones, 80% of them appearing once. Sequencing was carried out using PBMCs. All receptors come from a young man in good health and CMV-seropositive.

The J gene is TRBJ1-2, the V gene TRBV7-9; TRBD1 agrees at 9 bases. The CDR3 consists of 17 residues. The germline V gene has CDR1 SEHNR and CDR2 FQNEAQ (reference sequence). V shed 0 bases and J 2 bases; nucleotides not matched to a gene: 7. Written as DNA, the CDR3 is TGTGCCAGCAGCTTAGCTACAGGGGGCCTGTTAAACTATGGCTACACCTTC. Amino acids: CASSLATGGLLNYGYTF.

For the CDR3, the DNA is TGTGCCAGCAGCTTATATTCCCTCGGGAGACAGGGCCGGGGCTACACCTTC. It codes for CASSLYSLGRQGRGYTF. This chain connects TRBV7-9 to TRBJ1-2; 7 bases are shared with TRBD1. V lost 2 bases and J lost 8; bases outside the gene matches: 17. The CDR3 contains 17 residues. Germline V gene data show CDR1 as SEHNR and CDR2 as FQNEAQ (reference sequence).

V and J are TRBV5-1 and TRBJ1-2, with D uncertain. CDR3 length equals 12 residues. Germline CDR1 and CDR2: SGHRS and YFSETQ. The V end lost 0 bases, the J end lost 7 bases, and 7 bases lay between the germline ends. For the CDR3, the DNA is TGCGCCAGCAGCTTGGCCGGAGGTGGCTACACCTTC. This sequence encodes CASSLAGGGYTF. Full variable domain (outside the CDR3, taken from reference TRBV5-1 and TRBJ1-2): KAGVTQTPRYLIKTRGQQVTLSCSPISGHRSVSWYQQTPGQGLQFLFEYFSETQRNKGNFPGRFSGRQFSNSRSEMNVSTLELGDSALYLCASSLAGGGYTFGSGTRLTVV.

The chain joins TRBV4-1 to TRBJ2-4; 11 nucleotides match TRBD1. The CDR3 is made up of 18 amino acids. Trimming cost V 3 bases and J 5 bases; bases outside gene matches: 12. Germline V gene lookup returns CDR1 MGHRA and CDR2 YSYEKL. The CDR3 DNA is TGCGCCAGCAGCCAGTCTCCCGGGACAGGGGGTGGCGAAAACATTCAGTACTTC. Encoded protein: CASSQSPGTGGGENIQYF.

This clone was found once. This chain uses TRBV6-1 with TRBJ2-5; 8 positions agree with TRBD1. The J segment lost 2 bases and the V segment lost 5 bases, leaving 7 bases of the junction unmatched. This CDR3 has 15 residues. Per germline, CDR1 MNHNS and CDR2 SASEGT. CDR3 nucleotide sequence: TGTGCCAGCAGTCCAGGGGACAGGAGACAAGAGACCCAGTACTTC. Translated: CASSPGDRRQETQYF.

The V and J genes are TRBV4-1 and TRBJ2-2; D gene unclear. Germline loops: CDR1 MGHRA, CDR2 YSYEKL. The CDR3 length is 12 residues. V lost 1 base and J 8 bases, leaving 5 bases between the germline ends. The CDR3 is CASSQVRGELFF. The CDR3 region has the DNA TGCGCCAGCAGCCAAGTGAGGGGGGAGCTGTTTTTT.

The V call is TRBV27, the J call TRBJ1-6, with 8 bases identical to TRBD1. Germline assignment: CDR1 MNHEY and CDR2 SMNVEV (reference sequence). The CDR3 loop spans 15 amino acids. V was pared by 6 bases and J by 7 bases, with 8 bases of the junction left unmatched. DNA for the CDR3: TGTGCCAGCAGACCCCAGGGGGCGAGGAATTCACCCCTCCACTTT. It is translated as CASRPQGARNSPLHF.

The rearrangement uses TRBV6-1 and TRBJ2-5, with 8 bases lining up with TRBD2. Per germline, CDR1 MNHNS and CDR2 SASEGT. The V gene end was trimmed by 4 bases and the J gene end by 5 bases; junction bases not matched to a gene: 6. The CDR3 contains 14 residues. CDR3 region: CASSAGLAGETQYF. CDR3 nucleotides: TGTGCCAGCAGTGCGGGCTTAGCGGGGGAGACCCAGTACTTC.

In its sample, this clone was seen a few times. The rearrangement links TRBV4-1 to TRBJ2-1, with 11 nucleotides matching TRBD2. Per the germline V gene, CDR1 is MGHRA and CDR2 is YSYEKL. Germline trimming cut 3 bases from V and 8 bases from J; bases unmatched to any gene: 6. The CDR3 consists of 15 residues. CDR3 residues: CASSHIAGGLDEQFF. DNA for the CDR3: TGCGCCAGCAGCCACATAGCGGGGGGGCTCGATGAGCAGTTCTTC.

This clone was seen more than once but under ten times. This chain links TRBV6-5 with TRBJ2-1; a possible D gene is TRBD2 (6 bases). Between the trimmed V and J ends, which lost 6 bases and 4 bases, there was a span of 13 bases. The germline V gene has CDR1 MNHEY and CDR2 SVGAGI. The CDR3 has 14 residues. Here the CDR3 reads CASSRDSGYNEQFF. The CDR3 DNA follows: TGTGCCAGCAGCCGGGACTCAGGATACAATGAGCAGTTCTTC.

CDR3 in amino acids: CASSQPGQAYYGYTF. Here the CDR3 DNA reads TGTGCCAGCAGCCAGCCGGGACAGGCATACTATGGCTACACCTTC. V gene TRBV7-8 combines with J gene TRBJ1-2, with 8 bases matching TRBD1. J gave up 3 bases and V 5 bases, and 8 bases lay outside the gene matches. This CDR3 has 15 residues. From germline, CDR1 is SGHVS and CDR2 FQNEAQ.

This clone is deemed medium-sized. The chain's CDR3 is CASGYPHRDRSVQPQHF. CDR3 nucleotides: TGCGCCAGCGGATACCCGCACCGGGACAGAAGTGTGCAGCCCCAGCATTTT. The rearrangement uses TRBV10-1 and TRBJ1-5; 7 nucleotides match TRBD1. CDR1 WNHNN and CDR2 SYGVQD come from the germline V gene (reference sequence). V dropped 8 bases and J dropped 7; count of bases not matched to a gene: 20. The CDR3 length is 17 residues.

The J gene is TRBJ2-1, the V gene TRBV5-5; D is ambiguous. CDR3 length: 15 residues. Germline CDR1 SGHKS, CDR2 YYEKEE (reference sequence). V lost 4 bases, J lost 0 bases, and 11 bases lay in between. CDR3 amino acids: CASSLSRSSYNEQFF. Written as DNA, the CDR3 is TGTGCCAGCAGCCTCAGTAGGAGCTCCTACAATGAGCAGTTCTTC.

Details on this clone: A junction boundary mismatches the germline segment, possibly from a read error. The CDR3 bases are TGTGCCAGCAGCCCGAGGAGGGGCAGCCTCAGCTCTGGGGCCAACGGCCTGACTTTC. It codes for CASSPRRGSLSSGANGLTF. The rearrangement links TRBV9 to TRBJ2-6; TRBD2 might be the D (6 bases). Germline values: CDR1 SGDLS, CDR2 YYNGEE. The CDR3 runs 19 residues.

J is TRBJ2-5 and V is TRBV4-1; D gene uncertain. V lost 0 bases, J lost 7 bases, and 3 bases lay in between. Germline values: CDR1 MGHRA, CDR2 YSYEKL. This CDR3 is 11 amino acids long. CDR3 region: CASSQDRTQYF. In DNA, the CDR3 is TGCGCCAGCAGCCAAGATCGGACCCAGTACTTC.

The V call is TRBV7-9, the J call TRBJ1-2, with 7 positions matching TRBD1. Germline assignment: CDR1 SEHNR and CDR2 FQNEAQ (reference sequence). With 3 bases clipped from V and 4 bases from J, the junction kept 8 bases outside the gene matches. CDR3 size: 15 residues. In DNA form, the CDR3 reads TGTGCCAGCAGCTTCCCGGAAGACAGGGTCTATGGCTACACCTTC. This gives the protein CASSFPEDRVYGYTF.

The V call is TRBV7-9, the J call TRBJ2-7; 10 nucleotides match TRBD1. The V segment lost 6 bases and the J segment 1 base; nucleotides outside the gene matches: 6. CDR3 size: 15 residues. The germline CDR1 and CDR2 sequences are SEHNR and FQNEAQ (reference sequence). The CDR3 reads CASRTGQGGSYEQYF. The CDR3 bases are TGTGCCAGCAGGACCGGACAGGGGGGATCCTACGAGCAGTACTTC.

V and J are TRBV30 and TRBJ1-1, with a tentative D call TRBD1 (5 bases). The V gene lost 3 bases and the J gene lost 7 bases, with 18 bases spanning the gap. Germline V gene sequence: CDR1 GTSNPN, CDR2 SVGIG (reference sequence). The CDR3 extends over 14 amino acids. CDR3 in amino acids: CAWRNRLDSVEAFF. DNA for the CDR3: TGTGCCTGGAGAAACCGACTTGACAGCGTTGAAGCTTTCTTT.